The 28 T cell receptor beta chains given below trace back to one sample, sequenced in a study of PD-L1 blockade in urothelial cancer. Noted time point: pretreatment peripheral blood. Here immunoSEQ multiplex PCR was the method, and the copy in TCRdb shows in-frame clones only, minus some. The profile shows roughly 56,000 clones, 85% to 90% of them singletons. Sequencing used PBMCs, obtained around atezolizumab (anti-PD-L1) treatment. The receptors come from a man aged 55-75 years with urothelial cancer.

This clone was observed once. The rearrangement joins TRBV18 to TRBJ2-5; D gene uncertain. Germline V gene lookup returns CDR1 KGHSH and CDR2 LQKENI. Trimming left V 3 bases short and J 5 bases short, with 4 bases between. The CDR3 consists of 11 residues. In DNA, the CDR3 is TGTGCCAGCTCACCCTTGGAGACCCAGTACTTC. Translated, it gives CASSPLETQYF. The complete variable domain, with remaining parts taken from reference TRBV18 and TRBJ2-5, reads NAGVMQNPRHLVRRRGQEARLRCSPMKGHSHVYWYRQLPEEGLKFMVYLQKENIIDESGMPKERFSAEFPKEGPSILRIQQVVRGDSAAYFCASSPLETQYFGPGTRLLVL.

This clone came up a few times. The chain recombines TRBV7-3 with TRBJ1-1; TRBD1 matches at 8 bases. With V trimmed by 5 bases and J by 3 bases, 2 bases remained unmatched. The germline V gene encodes CDR1 SGHTA and CDR2 FQGTGA. This CDR3 comprises 13 residues. The chain's CDR3 is CASSLTGDTEAFF. The CDR3 DNA follows: TGTGCCAGCAGCCTGACAGGGGACACTGAAGCTTTCTTT.

The chain has TRBV6-4 and TRBJ1-2; no firm D call. Per the germline V gene, CDR1 is MRHNA and CDR2 is SNTAGT. This CDR3 is built from 13 residues. With 3 bases removed from V and 2 bases from J, the gap between germline ends came to 7 bases. In DNA form, the CDR3 reads TGTGCCAGCAGTGATTGGGCCAACTATGGCTACACCTTC. Amino acid sequence: CASSDWANYGYTF.

V and J are TRBV7-9 and TRBJ2-3; D not resolved. Germline V lookup: CDR1 SEHNR, CDR2 FQNEAQ (reference sequence). The ends were cut back, 3 bases at V and 11 bases at J, with 9 bases in the middle. The CDR3 is 11 residues long. CDR3 loop: CASSLAEVQYF. The CDR3 nucleotides are TGTGCCAGCAGCTTGGCTGAGGTGCAGTATTTT.

The genes are TRBV11-2 and TRBJ1-2, with D possibly being TRBD1 (6 bases). This CDR3 has 15 residues. In germline, CDR1 is SGHAT, CDR2 FQNNGV. V was pared by 5 bases and J by 2 bases, with 15 bases between. This CDR3 reads CASSLNGQRNYGYTF. The CDR3 nucleotides read TGTGCCAGCAGCCTTAACGGACAGAGGAACTATGGCTACACCTTC.

In this sample, this clone turned up a few times. V is TRBV6-7 and J is TRBJ2-5; no clear D gene. TRBV6-7 is placed among ORFs of uncertain function. V was pared by 2 bases and J by 0 bases, with 13 bases between. The CDR3 has 16 amino acids. Written as DNA, the CDR3 is TGTGCCAGCAGTTACCGATCTCGGTCTAACCAAGAGACCCAGTACTTC. This codes for CASSYRSRSNQETQYF.

J is TRBJ1-1 and V is TRBV5-6; D may be TRBD1 (5 bases). CDR3 length equals 15 residues. V dropped 0 bases and J dropped 0 bases, with 9 bases sitting between them. Looked up from germline, CDR1 is SGHDT and CDR2 is YYEEEE. CDR3 bases: TGTGCCAGCAGCTTGGGACAGATAATGAACACTGAAGCTTTCTTT. Its protein is CASSLGQIMNTEAFF.

This rearrangement joins TRBV30 to TRBJ2-7, with 8 nucleotides matching TRBD2. V shed 0 bases and J 4 bases; nucleotides not matched to a gene: 11. From germline, CDR1 is GTSNPN and CDR2 SVGIG (reference sequence). CDR3 size: 16 residues. The CDR3 here is CAWSVFGTRGRYEQYF. DNA of the CDR3: TGTGCCTGGAGTGTCTTCGGGACTAGAGGTCGATACGAGCAGTACTTC. The variable domain in full, with the rest retrieved from reference TRBV30 and TRBJ2-7, is SQTIHQWPATLVQPVGSPLSLECTVEGTSNPNLYWYRQAAGRGLQLLFYSVGIGQISSEVPQNLSASRPQDRQFILSSKKLLLSDSGFYLCAWSVFGTRGRYEQYFGPGTRLTVT.

This clone is a singleton in its sample. The genes are TRBV11-2 and TRBJ1-6, with 7 nucleotides matching TRBD1. Trimming cost V 5 bases and J 7 bases; bases outside gene matches: 8. This CDR3 contains 15 residues. Germline CDR1 is SGHAT and CDR2 is FQNNGV. The CDR3 spells CASSPEGQLNSPLHF. In DNA form, the CDR3 reads TGTGCCAGCAGCCCAGAGGGACAGCTAAATTCACCCCTCCACTTT.

The chain couples TRBV5-1 to TRBJ2-2; possible D gene TRBD1, 5 bases. V lost 1 base, J lost 6 bases, and 16 bases lay in between. CDR3 size: 16 residues. From germline, CDR1 is SGHRS and CDR2 YFSETQ. The CDR3 spells CASSLSVMQGSGELFF. CDR3 sequence (DNA): TGCGCCAGCAGCTTGTCCGTAATGCAGGGTTCCGGGGAGCTGTTTTTT.

This clone turned up a few times. V usage is TRBV27 and J usage is TRBJ1-4; 8 nucleotides line up with TRBD1. CDR1 is MNHEY, CDR2 SMNVEV, per germline (reference sequence). This CDR3 spans 14 amino acids. V shed 5 bases and J 7 bases; nucleotides not matched to a gene: 6. The CDR3 here is CASSIRTGLEKLFF. CDR3 coding DNA: TGTGCCAGCAGTATCCGGACAGGGCTTGAAAAACTGTTTTTT.

This clone occurred a few times. The CDR3 spells CASSPGGRTGVYGYTF. The CDR3 DNA follows: TGCGCCAGCAGCCCCGGCGGTAGGACAGGGGTCTATGGCTACACCTTC. V and J are TRBV5-1 and TRBJ1-2; 9 nucleotides line up with TRBD1. Germline CDR1 reads SGHRS; CDR2 reads YFSETQ. The CDR3 extends over 16 amino acids. V was clipped by 4 bases and J by 4 bases; unmatched bases: 11.

The V and J genes are TRBV10-3 and TRBJ2-5, with 14 bases aligning to TRBD2. This CDR3 contains 16 residues. The trim removed 6 bases at V and 5 bases at J, leaving 8 bases unmatched. Germline V gene sequence: CDR1 ENHRY, CDR2 SYGVKD. The CDR3 is CAISLGLAGDRETQYF. CDR3 coding DNA: TGTGCCATCAGCCTGGGACTAGCGGGAGATAGGGAGACCCAGTACTTC.

The V gene is TRBV5-4, the J gene TRBJ2-5; 7 positions match TRBD1. The V and J ends lost 4 bases and 1 base, in that order; junction bases with no gene match: 4. Germline CDR1 reads SGHNT; CDR2 reads YYREEE (reference sequence). CDR3 length: 14 amino acids. For the CDR3, the DNA is TGTGCCAGCAGCCACGGGACAGCCCAAGAGACCCAGTACTTC. This sequence encodes CASSHGTAQETQYF.

The chain combines TRBV5-6 with TRBJ2-5, with D perhaps matching TRBD1 (5 bases). This CDR3 comprises 13 residues. V lost 7 bases and J lost 4, with 14 bases in between. Germline V gene data show CDR1 as SGHDT and CDR2 as YYEEEE. CDR3 protein: CASHSFRAETQYF. The CDR3 bases are TGTGCCAGCCACTCGTTCAGGGCAGAGACCCAGTACTTC. The full variable domain, with the rest looked up from reference TRBV5-6 and TRBJ2-5, is DAGVTQSPTHLIKTRGQQVTLRCSPKSGHDTVSWYQQALGQGPQFIFQYYEEEERQRGNFPDRFSGHQFPNYSSELNVNALLLGDSALYLCASHSFRAETQYFGPGTRLLVL.

This clone was recorded a few times. The chain combines TRBV4-1 with TRBJ1-1; D remains ambiguous. CDR3 size: 11 residues. Trimming shortened V by 4 bases and J by 7 bases, and 7 bases separated the two germline ends. In germline, CDR1 is MGHRA, CDR2 YSYEKL. CDR3 in amino acids: CASSREDEAFF. The DNA for the CDR3 is TGCGCCAGCAGCCGGGAGGATGAAGCTTTCTTT.

The chain has TRBV30 and TRBJ1-1, with 7 bases matching TRBD1. CDR1 is GTSNPN, CDR2 SVGIG, per germline (reference sequence). V was clipped by 2 bases and J by 3 bases; unmatched bases: 6. The CDR3 consists of 14 residues. This CDR3 reads CAWSSPGGYTEAFF. The DNA for the CDR3 is TGTGCCTGGAGTTCACCAGGGGGGTACACTGAAGCTTTCTTT.

Written as DNA, the CDR3 is TGTGCCAGTAGTTACTCGGGAAAGACCCAGTACTTC. The encoded protein is CASSYSGKTQYF. This rearrangement joins TRBV19 to TRBJ2-5, with D tentatively TRBD2 (5 bases). This CDR3 comprises 12 residues. The germline gives CDR1 LNHDA, CDR2 SQIVND (reference sequence). V shed 5 bases and J shed 6 bases, with 10 bases lying between them.

This sequence joins TRBV11-2 and TRBJ2-1, with 8 bases aligning to TRBD2. CDR3 length: 16 amino acids. The V segment lost 2 bases and the J segment 0 bases; nucleotides outside the gene matches: 3. CDR1 is SGHAT and CDR2 is FQNNGV in the germline V gene. The CDR3 DNA sequence: TGTGCCAGCAGCTTAACTAGCGGAAACTCCTACAATGAGCAGTTCTTC. Its translation: CASSLTSGNSYNEQFF. The full variable domain, in which reference TRBV11-2 and TRBJ2-1 provide the parts outside the CDR3, is EAGVAQSPRYKIIEKRQSVAFWCNPISGHATLYWYQQILGQGPKLLIQFQNNGVVDDSQLPKDRFSAERLKGVDSTLKIQPAKLEDSAVYLCASSLTSGNSYNEQFFGPGTRLTVL.

The chain joins TRBV30 to TRBJ2-3; unclear D gene. Trimming cost V 5 bases and J 6 bases, with 15 bases left between them. Germline CDR1 is GTSNPN and CDR2 is SVGIG (reference sequence). The CDR3 runs to 13 residues. CDR3 region: CAWGFIAGDTQYF. The CDR3, as DNA: TGTGCCTGGGGCTTCATAGCTGGGGATACGCAGTATTTT.

This clone was counted between two and nine times. This chain connects TRBV19 to TRBJ2-1; 7 bases fit TRBD2. The J segment lost 4 bases and the V segment lost 7 bases, leaving 10 bases of the junction unmatched. The CDR3 has 15 amino acids. Germline CDR1 is LNHDA and CDR2 is SQIVND (reference sequence). CDR3 sequence (DNA): TGTGCCAGTACCCTGGGGCGGGAGAGATACAATGAGCAGTTCTTC. It translates to CASTLGRERYNEQFF.

This chain links TRBV20-1 with TRBJ2-7; D gene unclear. Germline CDR1 and CDR2: DFQATT and SNEGSKA (reference sequence). Trimming took off 1 base at V and 11 bases at J, with 12 bases between the two ends. The CDR3 spans 11 residues. In DNA form, the CDR3 reads TGCAGTGCTAGAGTGCAAGCACGCGAGTACTTC. Protein product: CSARVQAREYF.

The chain uses TRBV15 and TRBJ2-1, with no clear D. Germline CDR1 is LNHNV and CDR2 is YYDKDF (reference sequence). The V end lost 3 bases, the J end lost 3 bases, and 9 bases lay between the germline ends. The CDR3 is 14 amino acids. The CDR3 spells CATSRSRSYNEQFF. CDR3 DNA sequence: TGTGCCACCAGCAGGAGCCGGAGCTACAATGAGCAGTTCTTC.

The chain combines TRBV6-1 with TRBJ2-3, with 9 bases that match TRBD1. The J segment lost 3 bases and the V segment lost 3 bases, leaving 7 bases of the junction unmatched. Germline V gives CDR1 MNHNS, CDR2 SASEGT. This CDR3 region has 16 residues. DNA of the CDR3: TGTGCCAGCAGTGAGCCGACAGGGGGTCTGACAGATACGCAGTATTTT. Its protein is CASSEPTGGLTDTQYF.

The CDR3 coding sequence is TGCGCCAGCAGCTTGGTTTCAGGGGGGAACACTGAAGCTTTCTTT. Translated, it gives CASSLVSGGNTEAFF. This rearrangement joins TRBV5-1 to TRBJ1-1, with 7 nucleotides matching TRBD1. This CDR3 is built from 15 residues. The trim removed 0 bases at V and 1 base at J, leaving 3 bases unmatched. Germline assignment: CDR1 SGHRS and CDR2 YFSETQ.

The V gene is TRBV4-1, the J gene TRBJ2-1; 14 positions agree with TRBD2. Germline V CDR1 and CDR2: MGHRA, YSYEKL. After removal of 3 bases from V and 5 bases from J, the junction contained 3 bases not matched to a gene. The CDR3 has 16 residues. CDR3 loop: CASSQGLAGENNEQFF. For the CDR3, the DNA is TGCGCCAGCAGCCAGGGACTAGCGGGGGAGAACAATGAGCAGTTCTTC.

The chain recombines TRBV25-1 with TRBJ2-7, with D unclear. Germline CDR1 reads MGHDK; CDR2 reads SYGVNS. The V and J ends lost 10 bases and 3 bases respectively, with 10 bases between them. This CDR3 is 11 amino acids long. Here the CDR3 DNA reads TGTGCCACCCGCGAAAGCTACGAGCAGTACTTC. Its protein product is CATRESYEQYF.

The chain links TRBV30 to TRBJ1-6; 7 nucleotides line up with TRBD1. Germline CDR1 GTSNPN, CDR2 SVGIG (reference sequence). This CDR3 is 15 amino acids long. The V gene end was trimmed by 2 bases and the J gene end by 2 bases; junction bases not matched to a gene: 3. The CDR3 spells CAWSLGTAYNSPLHF. CDR3 in DNA: TGTGCCTGGAGTCTTGGGACAGCCTATAATTCACCCCTCCACTTT.